This T cell receptor (beta chain) was identified in a study of identical twins' blood T cells. V lost 6 bases, J lost 3 bases, and 14 bases lay in between. This CDR3 region has 14 residues. The germline CDR1 and CDR2 sequences are DFQATT and SNEGSKA (reference sequence). TCRdb reprocessed the 5' RACE reads with MiXCR, giving one entry per CDR3 protein. In the table there are a few hundred thousand distinct CDR3 sequences, over 25% of which are singletons. In this sample, this clonotype turned up many times. What was sequenced was PBMCs. This chain links TRBV20-1 with TRBJ2-2; tentatively, D is TRBD1 (5 bases). The receptor was isolated from a woman aged 18-55 years in good health. CDR3 in amino acids: CSARRDRDTGELFF. The CDR3 coding sequence is TGCAGTGCCAGAAGAGACAGAGACACCGGGGAGCTGTTTTTT.